The TCR beta chain under discussion was sequenced for a study of response to subunit inactivated influenza vaccine. The germline CDR1 and CDR2 sequences are LGHNA and YNFKEQ. This CDR3 is 15 amino acids long. V lost 4 bases and J 4 bases, leaving 16 bases between the germline ends. TCRdb itself ran the RT-PCR reads through MiXCR, one entry per CDR3 protein. The repertoire holds hundreds of thousands of distinct CDR3 sequences, with 14% as singletons. The rearrangement links TRBV4-2 to TRBJ2-5, with D perhaps matching TRBD2 (6 bases). Sequencing was performed on PBMCs from blood, taken less than 15 days before vaccination. This TCR came from a man between 50 and 59 years old who received an inactivated influenza vaccine. CDR3 sequence: CASSPQFGSTETQYF. The CDR3 bases are TGTGCCAGCAGCCCGCAGTTCGGGAGCACAGAGACCCAGTACTTC.